This TCR beta chain came from a study of blood T cell repertoires in COVID-19. The overall study: Italy, Spain and the United States were the sources of the convalescent and acute COVID-19 samples. PBMCs, B-cell-depleted T cells, or T cells provided the cDNA or gDNA that made up the material.

V was cut by 5 bases and J by 7 bases, with 23 bases left in between. The CDR3 is 16 residues long. Germline-derived CDR1 and CDR2 are LGHNT and FRNRAP. Per the study methods: For nucleated cells, counts were estimated from reference gene primer amplification. Profiled with immunoSEQ multiplex PCR; TCRdb holds only in-frame clones, not every one. The DNA was the basis for D and trimming; V, J and clone size are from that table. The profile covers 130,000 or so clones, with about 84% appearing a single time and 9.5% to 15% taken by the ten largest. The TCR was taken from a woman in her fifties or sixties with acute or convalescent COVID-19. The rearrangement uses TRBV12-5 and TRBJ1-2; D gene uncertain. The sample was peripheral blood. Here the CDR3 reads CASGPRVGPVSGGYTF. The CDR3 bases are TGTGCTAGTGGTCCCCGGGTTGGACCCGTTAGCGGTGGCTACACCTTC.